The next 26 T cell receptor beta chains were all read from a single sample in a study of blood T cell repertoires in COVID-19. Profiling relied on immunoSEQ multiplex PCR, and the TCRdb table lists in-frame clones only, not all of them. Among some 490,000 clones listed, approximately 83% were seen once. Sequencing used peripheral blood. These receptors were collected from a human donor in a cohort sampled during active COVID-19.

The chain joins TRBV7-8 to TRBJ1-1, with a possible D match to TRBD1 (6 bases). Trimming shortened V by 5 bases and J by 2 bases, and 12 bases separated the two germline ends. Germline lookup yields CDR1 SGHVS and CDR2 FQNEAQ. The CDR3 is made up of 14 amino acids. This CDR3 reads CASSKSGGNTEAFF. In DNA form, the CDR3 reads TGTGCCAGCAGCAAAAGCGGGGGCAACACTGAAGCTTTCTTT.

The chain employs TRBV12-3 or TRBV12-4 and TRBJ1-1, with D perhaps TRBD1 (5 bases). This CDR3 spans 11 amino acids. The germline V and J ends were trimmed by 5 bases and 11 bases, with 12 bases remaining between them. The chain's CDR3 is CASSLGGTAFF. CDR3 DNA sequence: TGTGCCAGCAGTCTCGGGGGAACGGCTTTCTTT.

The rearrangement links TRBV28 to TRBJ2-7, with no clear D. Trimming took 4 bases from V and 0 from J, leaving 13 bases between them. The CDR3 length is 15 residues. Germline-derived CDR1 and CDR2 are MDHEN and SYDVKM. The chain's CDR3 is CASSSQRLISYEQYF. The CDR3 nucleotides are TGTGCCAGCAGTTCCCAGCGCCTAATCTCCTACGAGCAGTACTTC.

V usage is TRBV9 and J usage is TRBJ2-6; 8 bases align to TRBD2. The J segment lost 1 base and the V segment lost 4 bases, leaving 10 bases of the junction unmatched. Germline CDR1 is SGDLS and CDR2 is YYNGEE. This CDR3 contains 18 residues. CDR3 in DNA: TGTGCCAGCAGCCCCATCGGGGGGGGGAGGTCTGGGGCCAACGTCCTGACTTTC. Encoded protein: CASSPIGGGRSGANVLTF.

This chain links TRBV6-5 with TRBJ2-1, with D possibly TRBD1 on 5 matching bases. The CDR3 extends over 16 amino acids. The V gene lost 2 bases and the J gene lost 0 bases, with 11 bases spanning the gap. CDR1 and CDR2 (germline): MNHEY, SVGAGI. In DNA form, the CDR3 reads TGTGCCAGCAGTTACCGCCCTGACAGCTCCTACAATGAGCAGTTCTTC. Its protein is CASSYRPDSSYNEQFF.

This clone was recorded once. CDR3 sequence reads: CSASNRDGNYGYTF. In DNA form, the CDR3 reads TGCAGTGCTAGTAACAGGGATGGAAACTATGGCTACACCTTC. V gene TRBV20-1 combines with J gene TRBJ1-2; D possibly corresponds to TRBD1 (6 bases). CDR3 length: 14 residues. Germline values: CDR1 DFQATT, CDR2 SNEGSKA (reference sequence). V lost 3 bases, J lost 2 bases, and 13 bases lay in between.

This clone was observed once. The chain joins TRBV6-4 to TRBJ2-1; 14 nucleotides agree with TRBD2. CDR3 length equals 14 residues. Germline assignment: CDR1 MRHNA and CDR2 SNTAGT. V shed 9 bases, J shed 8 bases, and the junction held 6 bases outside the gene matches. The CDR3 nucleotides read TGTGCCAGTAGGAGACTAGCGGGAGGGGATGAGCAGTTCTTC. Encoded protein: CASRRLAGGDEQFF.

The rearrangement joins TRBV2 to TRBJ2-3, with 14 positions matching TRBD2. Germline V CDR1 and CDR2: SNHLY, FYNNEI. This CDR3 is built from 18 residues. After removal of 8 bases from V and 0 bases from J, the junction contained 10 bases not matched to a gene. CDR3: CASSGLAGEAASTDTQYF. As DNA, the CDR3 is TGTGCCAGCTCGGGACTAGCGGGAGAGGCGGCTAGCACAGATACGCAGTATTTT.

The chain carries TRBV28 and TRBJ2-1, with 7 bases lining up with TRBD2. The ends lost 5 bases at V and 13 bases at J; junction bases unmatched: 5. The length of the CDR3 is 11 residues. Looked up from germline, CDR1 is MDHEN and CDR2 is SYDVKM. The CDR3 DNA follows: TGTGCCAGCAGTGACCGGGACTATCAGTTCTTC. Its protein product is CASSDRDYQFF.

The chain joins TRBV27 to TRBJ2-7; 10 bases fit TRBD1. The CDR3 contains 14 residues. Germline V lookup: CDR1 MNHEY, CDR2 SMNVEV (reference sequence). Germline trimming cut 2 bases from V and 10 bases from J; bases unmatched to any gene: 8. Here the CDR3 DNA reads TGTGCCAGCAGTTTAAAGGGACAGGGGCTAAGACAGTACTTC. This gives the protein CASSLKGQGLRQYF.

The rearrangement joins TRBV28 to TRBJ2-7, with 10 bases identical to TRBD1. Germline V gene data show CDR1 as MDHEN and CDR2 as SYDVKM. V lost 6 bases, J lost 6 bases, and 5 bases stayed unmatched. The CDR3 has 13 residues. CDR3 nucleotides: TGTGCCAGCAGCATCCGGGACAGGGGCGAGCAGTACTTC. Translating it yields CASSIRDRGEQYF.

J is TRBJ1-5 and V is TRBV19; 11 nucleotides align to TRBD1. Germline V lookup: CDR1 LNHDA, CDR2 SQIVND (reference sequence). The V segment lost 7 bases and the J segment 2 bases; nucleotides outside the gene matches: 10. The CDR3 is 17 residues long. CDR3: CASMAGQGVLGNQPQHF. In nucleotides, the CDR3 is TGTGCCAGTATGGCGGGACAGGGGGTTCTGGGCAATCAGCCCCAGCATTTT.

The genes are TRBV28 and TRBJ2-5, with 7 bases lining up with TRBD2. V dropped 2 bases and J dropped 9; count of bases not matched to a gene: 9. The CDR3 runs to 14 residues. Germline V gene data show CDR1 as MDHEN and CDR2 as SYDVKM. The CDR3 is CASSLAGALPAQYF. CDR3 nucleotides: TGTGCCAGCAGTTTAGCGGGAGCCCTTCCGGCCCAGTACTTC.

The J gene is TRBJ2-7, the V gene TRBV7-9; unclear D gene. V was trimmed by 0 bases and J by 5 bases, leaving 17 bases between them. The germline gives CDR1 SEHNR, CDR2 FQNEAQ (reference sequence). The CDR3 length is 16 residues. The CDR3 DNA is TGTGCCAGCAGCTTAGCGCAGAGTCGGGTGTTCCACGAGCAGTACTTC. Its translation is CASSLAQSRVFHEQYF.

The rearrangement joins TRBV10-3 to TRBJ2-7; 9 nucleotides line up with TRBD1. Germline CDR1 and CDR2: ENHRY and SYGVKD. The CDR3 sequence is 14 residues long. Trimming at V came to 5 bases and at J to 3 bases, leaving 5 bases not matched to a gene. The chain's CDR3 is CAISSGTGLYEQYF. DNA of the CDR3: TGTGCCATCAGTTCCGGGACAGGGCTCTACGAGCAGTACTTC.

A single count supports this clone. The chain is built from TRBV6-5 and TRBJ1-1; D perhaps matches TRBD1 (5 bases). CDR1 MNHEY and CDR2 SVGAGI come from the germline V gene. Trimming took 0 bases from V and 7 from J, leaving 18 bases between them. The CDR3 contains 16 residues. The CDR3 loop reads CASSYSVSRAQYEAFF. For the CDR3, the DNA is TGTGCCAGCAGTTACTCGGTATCCAGGGCCCAGTATGAAGCTTTCTTT.

The V and J genes are TRBV6-5 and TRBJ1-1; D is perhaps TRBD1 (6 bases). Germline V gene data show CDR1 as MNHEY and CDR2 as SVGAGI. V was cut by 6 bases and J by 0 bases, with 14 bases left in between. The CDR3 totals 15 residues. The DNA of the CDR3 is TGTGCCAGCAGATCGGGAGGGGACATGAACACTGAAGCTTTCTTT. It encodes CASRSGGDMNTEAFF.

The rearrangement links TRBV3-1 (or the pseudogene TRBV3-2) to TRBJ1-1; 8 bases match TRBD1. Per the germline V gene, CDR1 is LGHDT and CDR2 is YNNKEL (reference sequence). The CDR3 loop spans 18 amino acids. The trim removed 0 bases at V and 0 bases at J, leaving 9 bases unmatched. The CDR3 sequence: CASSQDRQGPVMNTEAFF. The DNA for the CDR3 is TGTGCCAGCAGCCAAGATCGACAGGGGCCTGTAATGAACACTGAAGCTTTCTTT.

V is TRBV19 and J is TRBJ2-2; 7 nucleotides agree with TRBD2. Trimming at V came to 5 bases and at J to 3 bases, leaving 9 bases not matched to a gene. Germline CDR1 and CDR2: LNHDA and SQIVND (reference sequence). The CDR3 totals 16 residues. Here the CDR3 reads CASSLGFGGDTGELFF. The CDR3 coding sequence is TGTGCCAGTAGTTTGGGGTTTGGGGGGGACACCGGGGAGCTGTTTTTT.

The chain links TRBV5-1 to TRBJ2-3; perhaps TRBD2 as D (6 bases). Germline loops: CDR1 SGHRS, CDR2 YFSETQ. Trimming pared 0 bases from V and 2 bases from J, leaving 13 bases between. The CDR3 totals 16 residues. In nucleotides, the CDR3 is TGCGCCAGCAGCTTGGCCGGACTACCCTACACAGATACGCAGTATTTT. Translated: CASSLAGLPYTDTQYF. Full variable domain (missing parts from reference TRBV5-1 and TRBJ2-3): KAGVTQTPRYLIKTRGQQVTLSCSPISGHRSVSWYQQTPGQGLQFLFEYFSETQRNKGNFPGRFSGRQFSNSRSEMNVSTLELGDSALYLCASSLAGLPYTDTQYFGPGTRLTVL.

The table lists this clone with a count of one. The rearrangement links TRBV19 to TRBJ2-3, with D perhaps matching TRBD1 (7 bases). This CDR3 is built from 16 residues. V was clipped by 5 bases and J by 2 bases, with 17 bases between them. Germline V lookup: CDR1 LNHDA, CDR2 SQIVND (reference sequence). CDR3 in DNA: TGTGCCAGTAGTCCTTTAGGAGGGACAGACACAGATACGCAGTATTTT. This gives the protein CASSPLGGTDTDTQYF.

As for this clone: At one end, the junction sequence differs from germline, possibly due to a read error. The chain links TRBV12-5 to TRBJ2-2; D is possibly TRBD2 (5 bases). The CDR3 has 16 amino acids. CDR1 and CDR2 (germline): LGHNT, FRNRAP. CDR3 amino acids: CASGLARAYSTGELFF. As DNA, the CDR3 is TGTGCTAGTGGTTTGGCGCGGGCCTACTCGACCGGAGAGCTGTTTTTT. Looking up the rest from reference TRBV12-5 and TRBJ2-2 gives the full variable domain: DARVTQTPRHKVTEMGQEVTMRCQPILGHNTVFWYRQTMMQGLELLAYFRNRAPLDDSGMPKDRFSAEMPDATLATLKIQPSEPRDSAVYFCASGLARAYSTGELFFGEGSRLTVL.

The rearrangement links TRBV19 to TRBJ2-1; D may be TRBD2 (6 bases). This CDR3 comprises 13 residues. In germline, CDR1 is LNHDA, CDR2 SQIVND (reference sequence). The V gene lost 7 bases and the J gene lost 5 bases, with 12 bases spanning the gap. The CDR3 nucleotides read TGTGCCAGTAAGGCGGGACCCCACAATGAGCAGTTCTTC. It specifies CASKAGPHNEQFF.

The V call is TRBV14, the J call TRBJ2-1; 8 bases agree with TRBD2. Germline CDR1 and CDR2: SGHDN and FVKESK. The J segment lost 3 bases and the V segment lost 5 bases, leaving 6 bases of the junction unmatched. The CDR3 consists of 15 residues. This CDR3 is CASSYTSGNYNEQFF. The CDR3, as DNA: TGTGCCAGCAGCTATACTAGCGGAAACTACAATGAGCAGTTCTTC.

This clone was seen just once. This chain joins TRBV19 and TRBJ2-1; D is possibly TRBD1 (6 bases). Germline V gene lookup returns CDR1 LNHDA and CDR2 SQIVND (reference sequence). This CDR3 spans 16 amino acids. V lost 6 bases, J lost 0 bases, and 15 bases lay in between. Written as DNA, the CDR3 is TGTGCCAGTAGCCCCGAACAGGGAGCCTCCTACAATGAGCAGTTCTTC. This translates into CASSPEQGASYNEQFF.

The gene calls are TRBV28 and TRBJ2-5, with 11 bases fitting TRBD2. Germline CDR1 is MDHEN and CDR2 is SYDVKM. This CDR3 comprises 13 residues. V dropped 8 bases and J dropped 7; count of bases not matched to a gene: 6. CDR3 in DNA: TGTGCCAGCGGATTAGCGGGAGGGGTGACCCAGTACTTC. Its translation is CASGLAGGVTQYF.